This is a list of T cell receptor beta chains from one sample in a study of CD8 T cells in Susac syndrome. TCRdb re-called the immunoSEQ multiplex PCR reads with MiXCR, one entry per CDR3 protein. The table shows about 210,000 distinct CDR3 sequences, with roughly 94% occurring only once. Sample: CD4+ T cells from PBMCs. The receptors derive from a human donor in good health. Both conserved end residues are trimmed from each CDR3.

j_call v_call cdr3_aa
TRBJ2-6 TRBV29-1 SVGDRGTGANVLT
TRBJ1-5 TRBV20-1 SARDRARSNQPQH
TRBJ2-7 TRBV15 ATSREIDLGYEQY
TRBJ2-1 TRBV30 AWGQGGRGHNEQF
TRBJ1-2 TRBV20-1 SAREGASGYT
TRBJ1-6 TRBV27 ASKTSTYNSPLH
TRBJ2-1 TRBV7-2 ASSPVGTGQF
TRBJ2-3 TRBV7-9 ASSFGLAEDTQY
TRBJ2-6 TRBV2 ASSDWASGGANVLT
TRBJ2-5 TRBV9 ASSVEGGTGETQY
TRBJ1-1 TRBV30 AWSPVRYNTEAF
TRBJ1-1 TRBV18 ASSRTGGSNTEAF
TRBJ2-1 TRBV30 AWSVARGGNEQF
TRBJ2-6 TRBV27 ASSSTGGGANVLT
TRBJ2-3 TRBV7-9 ASSINRGATQY
TRBJ2-1 TRBV29-1 SVEAPQKYEQF
TRBJ2-1 TRBV25-1 ASSERASGIHEQF